The 18 T cell receptor beta chains presented below share a single source sample, sequenced in a study of chemoradiotherapy in HPV16-positive cancers. Assay: immunoSEQ multiplex PCR; the TCRdb copy retains only in-frame clones and omits some. Counted here are more than 20,000 clones, around 85% occurring once; the ten biggest clones make up 4.6%. The specimen comprised blood, sampled from a patient who underwent chemoradiotherapy. These receptor sequences come from a human donor with HPV-associated anogenital cancer.

This chain uses TRBV7-2 with TRBJ2-4, with 7 bases that match TRBD2. CDR1 and CDR2 from the germline V gene are SGHTA and FQGNSA. V was clipped by 6 bases and J by 9 bases; unmatched bases: 11. CDR3 size: 14 residues. As DNA, the CDR3 is TGTGCCAGCAGTTGGGGGGAGGGGACGGCCATTCAGTACTTC. Residues: CASSWGEGTAIQYF.

This clone has just a few counts. V is TRBV7-2 and J is TRBJ2-3; unclear D gene. V gave up 5 bases and J gave up 6 bases, with 12 bases separating them. Germline V lookup: CDR1 SGHTA, CDR2 FQGNSA. This CDR3 has 13 residues. This chain's CDR3 is CASSPFAVDTQYF. The CDR3 DNA sequence: TGTGCCAGCAGCCCTTTTGCCGTGGATACGCAGTATTTT.

The chain carries TRBV6-5 and TRBJ1-1; possibly TRBD1 for D (5 bases). V was cut by 6 bases and J by 8 bases, with 10 bases left in between. Per germline, CDR1 MNHEY and CDR2 SVGAGI. This CDR3 has 11 amino acids. The CDR3 bases are TGTGCCAGCAGGCGGGGGTTAGAAGCTTTCTTT. It yields the protein CASRRGLEAFF.

This clone was observed a handful of times. This chain joins TRBV10-3 and TRBJ2-2; 8 bases map to TRBD2. The CDR3 has 15 residues. V was clipped by 7 bases and J by 3 bases; unmatched bases: 7. In germline, CDR1 is ENHRY, CDR2 SYGVKD. CDR3 in amino acids: CAINPGGRDTGELFF. In nucleotides, the CDR3 is TGTGCCATCAATCCGGGGGGGCGAGACACCGGGGAGCTGTTTTTT.

This clone was found a few times. The genes are TRBV19 and TRBJ2-1; 7 nucleotides agree with TRBD1. Germline V CDR1 and CDR2: LNHDA, SQIVND (reference sequence). Trimming took 2 bases from V and 12 from J; bases not matched to a gene: 4. The CDR3 sequence is 12 residues long. In DNA, the CDR3 is TGTGCCAGTAGTATACCCGGACAGGCGCAGTTCTTC. Protein: CASSIPGQAQFF.

The gene calls are TRBV7-9 and TRBJ2-3; the match to TRBD2 covers 7 bases. Trimming cost V 5 bases and J 1 base; bases outside gene matches: 12. The CDR3 has 17 residues. The germline V gene encodes CDR1 SEHNR and CDR2 FQNEAQ (reference sequence). The CDR3 DNA follows: TGTGCCAGCAGCCCCGCCATTGGGGCGGGGGGCACAGATACGCAGTATTTT. It is translated as CASSPAIGAGGTDTQYF.

The CDR3 DNA sequence: TGTGCCAGCAGCTCAGTGGAGGGGACTGAAAGAGACATTCAGTACTTC. This encodes CASSSVEGTERDIQYF. The chain is built from TRBV9 and TRBJ2-4; the D gene is possibly TRBD2 (6 bases). CDR1 SGDLS and CDR2 YYNGEE come from the germline V gene. V lost 4 bases, J lost 8 bases, and 22 bases lay in between. The length of the CDR3 is 16 residues.

This clone was picked up one time. The rearrangement links TRBV10-1 to TRBJ2-1; D may be TRBD2 (7 bases). Germline CDR1 and CDR2: WNHNN and SYGVQD (reference sequence). CDR3 length: 15 residues. Trimming took 2 bases from V and 3 from J, leaving 11 bases between them. The CDR3 sequence: CASSETGGSYNEQFF. As DNA, the CDR3 is TGCGCCAGCAGTGAGACGGGGGGCAGCTACAATGAGCAGTTCTTC.

The chain has TRBV5-1 and TRBJ2-7, with 7 bases aligning to TRBD1. Germline loops: CDR1 SGHRS, CDR2 YFSETQ. J gave up 7 bases and V 7 bases, and 14 bases lay outside the gene matches. The CDR3 spans 14 residues. The CDR3 nucleotides read TGCGCCAGCGGGAAGACAGGGACGGGCTGGGAGCAGTACTTC. Amino acid sequence: CASGKTGTGWEQYF.

The chain uses TRBV4-3 and TRBJ1-4; 11 bases are shared with TRBD1. V lost 1 base to trimming and J lost 7 bases; unmatched junction nucleotides: 5. The length of the CDR3 is 16 residues. The germline V gene has CDR1 LGHNA and CDR2 YSLEER. CDR3 sequence: CASSQGGTGGGEKLFF. CDR3 bases: TGCGCCAGCAGCCAAGGAGGGACAGGGGGTGGTGAAAAACTGTTTTTT.

The chain has TRBV10-1 and TRBJ1-1; D not certain. The CDR3 has 13 residues. In germline, CDR1 is WNHNN, CDR2 SYGVQD (reference sequence). V lost 0 bases and J lost 1, with 3 bases in between. This CDR3 reads CASSESGNTEAFF. The CDR3 bases are TGCGCCAGCAGTGAGTCGGGGAACACTGAAGCTTTCTTT.

The chain has TRBV4-1 and TRBJ2-7, with 7 bases identical to TRBD2. From germline, CDR1 is MGHRA and CDR2 YSYEKL. The CDR3 is made up of 18 amino acids. V was clipped by 0 bases and J by 5 bases; unmatched bases: 16. The CDR3 sequence is CASSQDPGRAPLGDEQYF. In nucleotides, the CDR3 is TGCGCCAGCAGCCAAGATCCGGGGAGGGCCCCCCTTGGGGACGAGCAGTACTTC.

V and J are TRBV7-9 and TRBJ1-1; D is unresolved. V lost 1 base, J lost 0 bases, and 9 bases lay in between. Germline V CDR1 and CDR2: SEHNR, FQNEAQ (reference sequence). The length of the CDR3 is 15 residues. This chain's CDR3 is CASSLDGYLNTEAFF. CDR3 in DNA: TGTGCCAGCAGCTTAGATGGGTACCTGAACACTGAAGCTTTCTTT.

The chain employs TRBV9 and TRBJ1-2, with D possibly matching TRBD1 (5 bases). CDR1 and CDR2 from the germline V gene are SGDLS and YYNGEE. The CDR3 totals 16 residues. V was cut by 4 bases and J by 4 bases, with 20 bases left in between. CDR3 protein: CASSPRRGPDGYGYTF. CDR3 in DNA: TGTGCCAGCAGCCCCCGTAGGGGTCCTGACGGCTATGGCTACACCTTC.

The chain links TRBV18 to TRBJ1-5; 12 nucleotides match TRBD1. The J segment lost 6 bases and the V segment lost 3 bases, leaving 6 bases of the junction unmatched. This CDR3 has 16 residues. CDR1 is KGHSH and CDR2 is LQKENI in the germline V gene. CDR3 DNA: TGTGCCAGCTCACCCTCGGGACAGGGGGCTGGTCAGCCCCAGCATTTT. This sequence encodes CASSPSGQGAGQPQHF. Drawing the rest from reference TRBV18 and TRBJ1-5, the complete variable domain is NAGVMQNPRHLVRRRGQEARLRCSPMKGHSHVYWYRQLPEEGLKFMVYLQKENIIDESGMPKERFSAEFPKEGPSILRIQQVVRGDSAAYFCASSPSGQGAGQPQHFGDGTRLSIL.

Of note for this clone: The sample carries other DNA sequences with the same CDR3. The V call is TRBV5-6, the J call TRBJ2-1; D gene unclear. The CDR3 has 12 residues. The V and J ends lost 0 bases and 7 bases respectively, with 5 bases between them. The germline V gene has CDR1 SGHDT and CDR2 YYEEEE. The CDR3: CASSLVRNEQFF. The DNA of the CDR3 is TGTGCCAGCAGCTTGGTAAGGAATGAGCAGTTCTTC.

This clone came up a few times. The V call is TRBV5-5, the J call TRBJ1-3, with TRBD1 identical over 9 bases. V gave up 0 bases and J gave up 4 bases; unmatched junction bases: 5. The CDR3 extends over 16 amino acids. Per the germline V gene, CDR1 is SGHKS and CDR2 is YYEKEE (reference sequence). The CDR3 protein is CASSLGRQGEGNTIYF. The CDR3 nucleotides are TGTGCCAGCAGCTTGGGGCGACAGGGGGAAGGAAACACCATATATTTT.

This clone was recorded once. The chain carries TRBV11-3 and TRBJ2-5, with D uncertain. V lost 1 base and J lost 2, with 11 bases in between. The CDR3 loop spans 15 amino acids. Germline CDR1 SGHNT, CDR2 YENEEA. CDR3: CASSLVYGVQETQYF. Here the CDR3 DNA reads TGTGCCAGCAGCTTAGTATATGGGGTTCAAGAGACCCAGTACTTC.